These T cell receptor beta chains were read from a single sample in a study of regulatory T cells in long-lasting Graves disease. One entry per CDR3 protein results from TCRdb running MiXCR on the multiplex PCR reads. This repertoire shows around 470,000 distinct CDR3 sequences, 14% found once; its top ten account for 17%. In addition, the sample was reused for a study of T cells in Graves' hyperthyroidism and ophthalmopathy.

The sample consisted of peripheral blood mononuclear cells (PBMCs), taken at new diagnosis, from a patient treated with antithyroid drugs. These receptors came from a woman between 50 and 59 years old with Graves disease. The CDR3 runs from the conserved cysteine through the conserved F or W. The D gene is left open where the match is weak. Size is omitted from some rows. Given values are once, few, many or a class for expanded clones.

j_call: TRBJ2-7; clone_size: many; d_call: TRBD2; v_call: TRBV7-3; cdr3_length: 15; cdr3_nt: TGTGCCAGCAGCTTTAGCGGGGAGGGCTCCTACGAGCAGTACTTC; cdr3_aa: CASSFSGEGSYEQYF
j_call: TRBJ2-1; clone_size: many; d_call: -; v_call: TRBV12-3/TRBV12-4; cdr3_length: 13; cdr3_nt: TGTGCCAGCAGTTTAATCGGTTCCAGTGAGCAGTTCTTC; cdr3_aa: CASSLIGSSEQFF
j_call: TRBJ2-6; clone_size: -; d_call: -; v_call: TRBV9; cdr3_length: 15; cdr3_nt: TGTGCCAGCAGCGTTCAAGACTCTGGGGCCAACGTCCTGACTTTC; cdr3_aa: CASSVQDSGANVLTF
j_call: TRBJ2-3; clone_size: many; d_call: -; v_call: TRBV12-3/TRBV12-4; cdr3_length: 18; cdr3_nt: TGTGCCAGCAGTTTTGGAGTGGGTGGGGGAGGTAGCGCAGATACGCAGTATTTT; cdr3_aa: CASSFGVGGGGSADTQYF
j_call: TRBJ1-2; clone_size: many; d_call: TRBD1; v_call: TRBV29-1; cdr3_length: 15; cdr3_nt: TGCAGCGTTGAAGCTGGACAGGGGGAAAACTATGGCTACACCTTC; cdr3_aa: CSVEAGQGENYGYTF
j_call: TRBJ1-1; clone_size: -; d_call: TRBD1; v_call: TRBV29-1; cdr3_length: 14; cdr3_nt: TGCAGCGTTGGACAACAGGGGGCTCACACTGAAGCTTTCTTT; cdr3_aa: CSVGQQGAHTEAFF
j_call: TRBJ1-5; clone_size: many; d_call: TRBD1; v_call: TRBV11-2; cdr3_length: 17; cdr3_nt: TGTGCCAGCAGCTTAGATCGAACAGGGGGCCTCAATCAGCCCCAGCATTTT; cdr3_aa: CASSLDRTGGLNQPQHF
j_call: TRBJ2-2; clone_size: -; d_call: -; v_call: TRBV7-9; cdr3_length: 15; cdr3_nt: TGTGCCAGCAGCTTAAATCTAGCGCGCACCGGGGAGCTGTTTTTT; cdr3_aa: CASSLNLARTGELFF
j_call: TRBJ2-3; clone_size: few; d_call: TRBD2; v_call: TRBV7-3; cdr3_length: 18; cdr3_nt: TGTGCCAGCAGCTTAGGTCCTTCTGGCGGGAGAGGCACAGATACGCAGTATTTT; cdr3_aa: CASSLGPSGGRGTDTQYF
j_call: TRBJ2-7; clone_size: few; d_call: -; v_call: TRBV18; cdr3_length: 14; cdr3_nt: TGTGCCAGCTCACCGAACCAACAGGGAACCGAGCAGTACTTC; cdr3_aa: CASSPNQQGTEQYF
j_call: TRBJ2-2; clone_size: -; d_call: -; v_call: TRBV5-8; cdr3_length: 19; cdr3_nt: TGTGCCAGCAGGAGTGCGGGGGTCCGACAGGGCCCCAAGAGGGGGGAGCTGTTTTTT; cdr3_aa: CASRSAGVRQGPKRGELFF
j_call: TRBJ1-3; clone_size: -; d_call: TRBD1; v_call: TRBV6-1; cdr3_length: 15; cdr3_nt: TGTGCCAGCAGGAGGGGGCCTACAGAGGGAAACACCATATATTTT; cdr3_aa: CASRRGPTEGNTIYF
j_call: TRBJ1-1; clone_size: many; d_call: -; v_call: TRBV6-2/TRBV6-3; cdr3_length: 13; cdr3_nt: TGTGCCAGCAGCTCTACATCGAACACTGAAGCTTTCTTT; cdr3_aa: CASSSTSNTEAFF
j_call: TRBJ1-1; clone_size: many; d_call: -; v_call: TRBV19; cdr3_length: 13; cdr3_nt: TGTGCCAGTAGTAATGGCCCTTTCACTGAAGCTTTCTTT; cdr3_aa: CASSNGPFTEAFF
j_call: TRBJ2-7; clone_size: many; d_call: -; v_call: TRBV2; cdr3_length: 16; cdr3_nt: TGTGCCAGCAGTGAATGGGGGCAGGGCCTAACCTACGAGCAGTACTTC; cdr3_aa: CASSEWGQGLTYEQYF
j_call: TRBJ1-5; clone_size: -; d_call: -; v_call: TRBV28; cdr3_length: 12; cdr3_nt: TGTGCCAGCAGCTCGGGACGGGAGCCCCAGCATTTT; cdr3_aa: CASSSGREPQHF
j_call: TRBJ2-2; clone_size: many; d_call: -; v_call: TRBV14; cdr3_length: 18; cdr3_nt: TGTGCCAGCAGCCAACGTCGGGTCTCCCCCAAGGGAAGCGGGGAGCTGTTTTTT; cdr3_aa: CASSQRRVSPKGSGELFF
j_call: TRBJ1-6; clone_size: -; d_call: -; v_call: TRBV12-3/TRBV12-4; cdr3_length: 15; cdr3_nt: TGTGCCAGCACCGAAATGAGCTCCTATAATTCACCCCTCCACTTT; cdr3_aa: CASTEMSSYNSPLHF
j_call: TRBJ2-7; clone_size: many; d_call: TRBD2; v_call: TRBV7-6; cdr3_length: 16; cdr3_nt: TGTGCCAGCAGCTCCCGCCTAGCGGGGAGTTGGTACGAGCAGTACTTC; cdr3_aa: CASSSRLAGSWYEQYF
j_call: TRBJ2-7; clone_size: many; d_call: -; v_call: TRBV28; cdr3_length: 12; cdr3_nt: TGTGCCACTAGGGCCATCTCCTACGAGCAGTACTTC; cdr3_aa: CATRAISYEQYF
j_call: TRBJ2-1; clone_size: few; d_call: -; v_call: TRBV7-2; cdr3_length: 15; cdr3_nt: TGTGCCAGCAGCTTATCGTTCTCTAGGGCCAATGAGCAGTTCTTC; cdr3_aa: CASSLSFSRANEQFF
j_call: TRBJ2-1; clone_size: few; d_call: TRBD2; v_call: TRBV24-1; cdr3_length: 16; cdr3_nt: TGTGCCACCAGGGGGGATAGCGGGAGCGGGTCAGGTGAGCAGTTCTTC; cdr3_aa: CATRGDSGSGSGEQFF
j_call: TRBJ2-1; clone_size: -; d_call: -; v_call: TRBV5-1; cdr3_length: 15; cdr3_nt: TGCGCCAGCAGCTTGAGTAGCGCTCCCTACAATGAGCAGTTCTTC; cdr3_aa: CASSLSSAPYNEQFF
j_call: TRBJ2-5; clone_size: -; d_call: -; v_call: TRBV6-9; cdr3_length: 14; cdr3_nt: TGTGCCAGCAGTTACTCCGGCAGTAGGGAGACCCAGTACTTC; cdr3_aa: CASSYSGSRETQYF
j_call: TRBJ2-5; clone_size: -; d_call: -; v_call: TRBV10-3; cdr3_length: 11; cdr3_nt: TGTGCCACCTTGTACCAAGAGACCCAGTACTTC; cdr3_aa: CATLYQETQYF
j_call: TRBJ2-3; clone_size: few; d_call: -; v_call: TRBV24-1; cdr3_length: 16; cdr3_nt: TGTGCCACCAGTGATTTGGGCAGTACTAGCACAGATACGCAGTATTTT; cdr3_aa: CATSDLGSTSTDTQYF
j_call: TRBJ1-5; clone_size: many; d_call: -; v_call: TRBV28; cdr3_length: 15; cdr3_nt: TGTGCCAGCAGTCGCAACGGGATCCTCAATCAGCCCCAGCATTTT; cdr3_aa: CASSRNGILNQPQHF
j_call: TRBJ1-3; clone_size: few; d_call: TRBD1; v_call: TRBV6-5; cdr3_length: 17; cdr3_nt: TGTGCCAGCAGTTACGATACCACAGGGGTAGCAGGAAACACCATATATTTT; cdr3_aa: CASSYDTTGVAGNTIYF
j_call: TRBJ1-5; clone_size: -; d_call: -; v_call: TRBV19; cdr3_length: 15; cdr3_nt: TGTGCCACTAAAGGGCGGCAGTATAGCAATCAGCCCCAGCATTTT; cdr3_aa: CATKGRQYSNQPQHF
j_call: TRBJ2-1; clone_size: many; d_call: -; v_call: TRBV7-9; cdr3_length: 11; cdr3_nt: TGTGCCAGCATCGTATACAATGAGCAGTTCTTC; cdr3_aa: CASIVYNEQFF
j_call: TRBJ1-5; clone_size: -; d_call: -; v_call: TRBV4-1; cdr3_length: 13; cdr3_nt: TGCGCCAGCAGCCAAGGGACCTGGCAGCCCCAGCATTTT; cdr3_aa: CASSQGTWQPQHF
j_call: TRBJ2-7; clone_size: -; d_call: TRBD1; v_call: TRBV5-5; cdr3_length: 17; cdr3_nt: TGTGCCAGCAGCTTGATCTTTTTGGGACAGGTCTCCTCCGAGCAGTACTTC; cdr3_aa: CASSLIFLGQVSSEQYF
j_call: TRBJ2-1; clone_size: -; d_call: TRBD2; v_call: TRBV27; cdr3_length: 15; cdr3_nt: TGTGCCAGCAAATTAGCGGGAGCCCCCTACAATGAGCAGTTCTTC; cdr3_aa: CASKLAGAPYNEQFF
j_call: TRBJ2-2; clone_size: few; d_call: TRBD2; v_call: TRBV3-1; cdr3_length: 16; cdr3_nt: TGTGCCAGCAGCCAAGTCCGACTAGCGGGCACCGGGGAGCTGTTTTTT; cdr3_aa: CASSQVRLAGTGELFF
j_call: TRBJ1-5; clone_size: many; d_call: TRBD1; v_call: TRBV6-1; cdr3_length: 17; cdr3_nt: TGTGCCAGCAGTGTAGGACAGGGTACCTATAGCAATCAGCCCCAGCATTTT; cdr3_aa: CASSVGQGTYSNQPQHF
j_call: TRBJ2-7; clone_size: few; d_call: TRBD2; v_call: TRBV7-2; cdr3_length: 14; cdr3_nt: TGTGCCAGCAGCCACCTCTCTAGCGGCGGCGTGCAGTACTTC; cdr3_aa: CASSHLSSGGVQYF
j_call: TRBJ2-5; clone_size: few; d_call: -; v_call: TRBV7-3; cdr3_length: 16; cdr3_nt: TGTGCCAGCAGCTTAACCTGGGACTCCGGTCAAGAGACCCAGTACTTC; cdr3_aa: CASSLTWDSGQETQYF
j_call: TRBJ2-1; clone_size: many; d_call: TRBD1; v_call: TRBV7-2; cdr3_length: 15; cdr3_nt: TGTGCCAGCAGCTTCCCGGGACAGGACTACAATGAGCAGTTCTTC; cdr3_aa: CASSFPGQDYNEQFF
j_call: TRBJ2-1; clone_size: many; d_call: TRBD2; v_call: TRBV11-2; cdr3_length: 18; cdr3_nt: TGTGCCAGCAGCCTTCGGACTAGCGTAGTCCTCATCTACAATGAGCAGTTCTTC; cdr3_aa: CASSLRTSVVLIYNEQFF
j_call: TRBJ2-3; clone_size: many; d_call: TRBD2; v_call: TRBV28; cdr3_length: 20; cdr3_nt: TGTGCCAGCAGATCTACTCCGGGACTAGCTCGGGAATTTGGCACAGATACGCAGTATTTT; cdr3_aa: CASRSTPGLAREFGTDTQYF